Included here is one TCR beta chain sequence, with context. The antigen is unknown. The data were taken from a study of graft-versus-host responses after intestinal transplantation. This CDR3 spans 11 amino acids. Germline V CDR1 and CDR2: MNHEY, SVGAGI. V shed 4 bases and J shed 4 bases, with 5 bases lying between them. Findings and limits, study-wide: Allografts carried high graft-versus-host to host-versus-graft clonal ratios in patients having graft-donor T cell macrochimerism.

TCRdb keeps only in-frame clones here, not all; method: immunoSEQ multiplex PCR. The data contain some 86,000 clones, 75% to 95% of them singletons. The sequence was obtained from a human donor who received an intestinal transplant. Sequenced material: unstimulated CD8+ T cells sorted from spleen or lymph node cells, taken before intestinal transplant. V is TRBV6-5 and J is TRBJ2-7; D might be TRBD1 or TRBD2, each matching 5 bases. CDR3 in amino acids: CASSWGYEQYF. CDR3 nucleotides: TGTGCCAGCAGTTGGGGGTACGAGCAGTACTTC.